This TCR beta chain was retrieved from a study of persistence of HIV-infected CD4 T cells. Concerning this clone: The antigen is not known.

The libraries were made with immunoSEQ version 4 in survey mode. TCRdb's table, derived via immunoSEQ multiplex PCR, lists solely in-frame clones and lacks some. This table holds approximately 36,000 clones, about 83% found once. Cells were stimulated with overlapping HIV-1 Gag 15-mer peptides. Sorted nonresponding memory CD4+ T cells were CD40L-negative, CD69-negative, CD45RO-high. The specimen was cultured CD4+ T cells from PBMCs, collected from a patient who received antiretroviral therapy. The clonotype comes from an adult with HIV. The donor label of this sample is uncertain.

CDR3 coding DNA: TGTGCCAGCAGCCGGGGACGGGGGGGGAATCAGCCCCAGCATTTT. It is translated as CASSRGRGGNQPQHF. The gene calls are TRBV3-1 (or the pseudogene TRBV3-2) and TRBJ1-5, with D perhaps matching TRBD1 (5 bases). V gave up 4 bases and J gave up 4 bases, with 14 bases separating them. The CDR3 contains 15 residues. The germline gives CDR1 LGHDT, CDR2 YNNKEL (reference sequence).